A selection of T cell receptor beta chains follows, all from one sample in a study of sequential checkpoint blockade in melanoma. TCRdb's copy holds only in-frame clones and misses some; the assay was immunoSEQ multiplex PCR. The sample has about 27,000 clones, 60% to 85% seen once. Sequenced here: CD8+ T cells sorted from blood (inferred from file names), sampled from a patient given nivolumab and ipilimumab in sequence. The receptor source for this set is a human donor with melanoma. The CDR3 runs from the conserved cysteine through the conserved F or W. A D gene is named only where the DNA matches it firmly. Not all rows give a size; the values are once, few, many and, for expanded clones, a class.

TRBV5-1	NA	NA	TRBJ1-4	TGCGCCAGCACCCTTGAAACAGATGCTAATGAAAAACTGTTTTTT	CASTLETDANEKLFF
TRBV5-4	NA	NA	TRBJ2-2	TGTGCCTGGGGGCGACAAGGGAACACCGGGGAGCTGTTTTTT	CAWGRQGNTGELFF
TRBV7-9	NA	NA	TRBJ2-5	TGTGCCAGCAGCTCCTCCCTCCAGGGGAAGGGGGACCAAGAGACCCAGTACTTC	CASSSSLQGKGDQETQYF
TRBV5-1	NA	few	TRBJ2-3	TGCGCCAGCAGCATAACGGGGGGCTACACAGATACGCAGTATTTT	CASSITGGYTDTQYF
TRBV27	NA	NA	TRBJ1-1	TGTGCCAGCAGTTTACAGGGGTGGAACACTGAAGCTTTCTTT	CASSLQGWNTEAFF
TRBV27	NA	NA	TRBJ2-1	TGTGCCAGCAGTTCCCCCGGACAAGGCGATGAGCAGTTCTTC	CASSSPGQGDEQFF
TRBV5-6	NA	NA	TRBJ1-6	TGTGCCAGCAGCTTGGACAGGGCCTATTCACCCCTCCACTTT	CASSLDRAYSPLHF
TRBV11-2	TRBD1	few	TRBJ1-2	TGTGCCAGCAGCTTACGACAGGGTTATGGCTACACCTTC	CASSLRQGYGYTF
TRBV4-3	NA	NA	TRBJ2-1	TGCGCCAGCAGCCAAGATTGGGCTAGGGGTTCTGAGCAGTTCTTC	CASSQDWARGSEQFF
TRBV7-9	TRBD1	NA	TRBJ1-1	TGTGCCAGCAGCCCTAGACAGGGGAACACTGAAGCTTTCTTT	CASSPRQGNTEAFF
TRBV13	NA	few	TRBJ2-6	TGTGCCAGCAGAATACGTAAGCTGAGTCAAAGTCGGGCCAACGTCCTGACTTTC	CASRIRKLSQSRANVLTF
TRBV6-1	TRBD1	NA	TRBJ1-5	TGTGCCAGCAGTGAATGGGACAGGGGGCCTCGCCGGCCCCAGCATTTT	CASSEWDRGPRRPQHF
TRBV9	NA	NA	TRBJ1-3	TGTGCCAGCAGCGTAGCATCTGCATGGGGGCCGTCTGGAAACACCATATATTTT	CASSVASAWGPSGNTIYF
TRBV7-9	NA	NA	TRBJ2-4	TGTGCCAGCAGCCTAGGAGGAGAAAACATTCAGTACTTC	CASSLGGENIQYF
TRBV7-3	NA	NA	TRBJ1-4	TGTGCCAGCAGACCCGTGAGCTTAGGATTCTGGTGGGGCTTGGGTGAAAAACTGTTTTTT	CASRPVSLGFWWGLGEKLFF
TRBV19	TRBD2	NA	TRBJ2-1	TGTGCCAGTACGGGACTAGCGGGGGGGTTTGAGCAGTTCTTC	CASTGLAGGFEQFF
TRBV5-6	NA	NA	TRBJ2-3	TGTGCCAGCAGCCCGCTAGGAGGGGCCAACACAGATACGCAGTATTTT	CASSPLGGANTDTQYF
TRBV2	NA	NA	TRBJ2-1	TGTGCCAGCAGTGTACGCGGGAACTACAATGAGCAGTTCTTC	CASSVRGNYNEQFF
TRBV19	TRBD1	NA	TRBJ2-1	TGTGCCAGTAGTCCGACAGGGGAGGTACAGTTCTTC	CASSPTGEVQFF
TRBV9	NA	NA	TRBJ2-7	TGTGCCAGCAGCGTAGGAACAGGGCTCCACGAGCAGTACTTC	CASSVGTGLHEQYF
TRBV2	TRBD2	NA	TRBJ2-5	TGTGCCAGCACTAGTTGGGCTAGCGGTACAGAGACCCAGTACTTC	CASTSWASGTETQYF
TRBV27	TRBD1	NA	TRBJ1-2	TGTGCCAGCAGTCTTCGGACAGGGTTATTTGACGGCTACACCTTC	CASSLRTGLFDGYTF
TRBV9	TRBD1	NA	TRBJ1-4	TGTGCCAGCAGCGCCTCACAGGGGGCGGAAGGGGATGAAAAACTGTTTTTT	CASSASQGAEGDEKLFF
TRBV5-6	TRBD1	NA	TRBJ1-6	TGTGCCAGCAGCTTGGACAGGGGGCTTTATAATTCACCCCTCCACTTT	CASSLDRGLYNSPLHF
TRBV27	TRBD2	once	TRBJ2-5	TGTGCCAGCAGTTTATATGCGGGGGGGGAGACCCAGTACTTC	CASSLYAGGETQYF
TRBV29-1	TRBD1	NA	TRBJ1-1	TGCAGCGGGCGACAGGGCGGAATCCCTGAAGCTTTCTTT	CSGRQGGIPEAFF